The 6 T cell receptor beta chains reported below all come from one sample, sequenced in a study of shared clonotypes between healthy human individuals. CD45RO-negative CD8 cells positively selected for CCR7 made up the naive population, which excluded terminally differentiated effector memory CD45RA+ cells. Produced via immunoSEQ multiplex PCR; TCRdb's table is partial and in-frame only. The data contain some 2.1 million clones, approximately 94% of them singletons. Input material: naive CD8+ T cells sorted from blood. These receptors were collected from a man younger than 35 in good health.

The sample holds a few counts of this clone. Other nucleotide sequences from this sample produce the same CDR3. The chain joins TRBV5-6 to TRBJ1-2; D possibly corresponds to TRBD1 (6 bases). V was clipped by 0 bases and J by 3 bases, with 9 bases between them. Germline V lookup: CDR1 SGHDT, CDR2 YYEEEE. This CDR3 comprises 14 residues. The CDR3 protein is CASSLGQGYYGYTF. The CDR3 DNA reads TGTGCCAGCAGCTTGGGGCAGGGGTACTATGGCTACACCTTC.

This chain links TRBV6-5 with TRBJ2-7; possibly TRBD1 or TRBD2 for D (5 bases each). Looked up from germline, CDR1 is MNHEY and CDR2 is SVGAGI. Trimming removed 2 bases at V and 3 bases at J, with 11 bases between. The CDR3 totals 14 residues. CDR3 sequence: CASSYGGGFYEQYF. CDR3 nucleotides: TGTGCCAGCAGTTACGGGGGTGGCTTCTACGAGCAGTACTTC.

The chain joins TRBV2 to TRBJ1-1; D is possibly TRBD1 (5 bases). The V and J ends lost 5 bases and 1 base respectively, with 14 bases between them. CDR3 length: 15 amino acids. Germline CDR1 is SNHLY and CDR2 is FYNNEI. The CDR3 region is CASSPQTDSNTEAFF. In DNA form, the CDR3 reads TGTGCCAGCAGTCCCCAGACAGATTCGAACACTGAAGCTTTCTTT.

This rearrangement joins TRBV30 to TRBJ1-3, with D perhaps matching TRBD1 (5 bases). The CDR3 totals 15 residues. Per germline, CDR1 GTSNPN and CDR2 SVGIG (reference sequence). V was pared by 0 bases and J by 8 bases, with 17 bases between. CDR3 region: CAWSVPRPMGDTIYF. In nucleotides, the CDR3 is TGTGCCTGGAGTGTACCTCGACCGATGGGGGACACCATATATTTT. Supplemented by reference TRBV30 and TRBJ1-3, the full variable domain reads SQTIHQWPATLVQPVGSPLSLECTVEGTSNPNLYWYRQAAGRGLQLLFYSVGIGQISSEVPQNLSASRPQDRQFILSSKKLLLSDSGFYLCAWSVPRPMGDTIYFGEGSWLTVV.

CDR3 protein: CASSGRDPSTEAFF. Here the CDR3 DNA reads TGTGCCAGCAGCGGGCGGGACCCGTCGACTGAAGCTTTCTTT. The gene calls are TRBV5-4 and TRBJ1-1; the D gene is possibly TRBD1 (5 bases). Germline V CDR1 and CDR2: SGHNT, YYREEE (reference sequence). V lost 4 bases and J 5 bases, leaving 15 bases between the germline ends. The CDR3 runs 14 residues.

This clone was observed once. The gene calls are TRBV7-3 and TRBJ2-1; possible D gene TRBD2, 5 bases. Germline assignment: CDR1 SGHTA and CDR2 FQGTGA. This CDR3 spans 15 amino acids. With 2 bases removed from V and 8 bases from J, the gap between germline ends came to 16 bases. The CDR3 sequence is CASSLWGAGLDEQFF. CDR3 sequence (DNA): TGTGCCAGCAGCTTATGGGGTGCGGGTCTCGATGAGCAGTTCTTC. Full variable domain (remainder filled in from reference TRBV7-3 and TRBJ2-1): GAGVSQTPSNKVTEKGKYVELRCDPISGHTALYWYRQSLGQGPEFLIYFQGTGAADDSGLPNDRFFAVRPEGSVSTLKIQRTERGDSAVYLCASSLWGAGLDEQFFGPGTRLTVL.